This TCR beta chain derives from a study of blood T cells in healthy people across ages. Trimming pared 3 bases from V and 1 base from J, leaving 6 bases between. CDR3 length: 12 residues. The V gene's germline CDR1 is SQVTM and CDR2 ANQGSEA. As for this clonotype: Antigen: not known.

Study-level findings and limits: When set beside aged donors, long-lived donors presented more naive CD4+ cells and higher diversity.

Combining a sample-barcoded 5' primer with a J-beta primer mix, a second PCR ran for roughly 6 to 12 cycles. Template switching added a 12-random-nucleotide identifier to every cDNA molecule. Via MiXCR, TCRdb re-called the 5' RACE reads, giving one row per CDR3 protein. The sample lists around 670,000 distinct CDR3 sequences, approximately 30% seen once, with 15% to 18% in the top ten. Total RNA amounts of at least 5 micrograms were extracted per sample. The rearrangement joins TRBV29-1 to TRBJ1-2; D unresolved. The TCR comes from an elderly woman in good health. Sequencing was performed on blood. This CDR3 is CSVDEYNYGYTF. The DNA for the CDR3 is TGCAGCGTTGACGAGTATAACTATGGCTACACCTTC.